The 31 T cell receptor beta chains in this list originate from one sample, sequenced in a study of Graves' ophthalmopathy and Graves' hyperthyroidism. CDR3 regions of TCR beta were amplified from RNA transcripts. Amplification began with first-round RT-PCR using HTBI primers, then second-round multiplex PCR was performed. TCRdb itself ran the multiplex PCR reads through MiXCR, one entry per CDR3 protein. The sample contains about 390,000 distinct CDR3 sequences, roughly 15% of which appear only once. The sample comprised peripheral blood. The receptor source for this set is a young woman with stable Graves' hyperthyroidism.

This clonotype turned up a few times. The chain recombines TRBV15 with TRBJ2-7, with 13 positions matching TRBD2. J gave up 2 bases and V 4 bases, and 5 bases lay outside the gene matches. The CDR3 extends over 16 amino acids. Germline V gene sequence: CDR1 LNHNV, CDR2 YYDKDF (reference sequence). CDR3 bases: TGTGCCACCAGCAAAGGACTAGCGGGGGTGCCCTACGAGCAGTACTTC. Its translation is CATSKGLAGVPYEQYF.

The table lists this clonotype with a few counts. The J gene is TRBJ2-1, the V gene TRBV5-1; a possible D gene is TRBD2 (7 bases). Per germline, CDR1 SGHRS and CDR2 YFSETQ. CDR3 length equals 15 residues. Trimming cost V 0 bases and J 9 bases, with 16 bases left between them. CDR3 in DNA: TGCGCCAGCAGCTTGGGGGGGGGCCAAGGTAGTGAGCAGTTCTTC. Translation: CASSLGGGQGSEQFF.

This clonotype was found many times. The J gene is TRBJ1-2, the V gene TRBV6-5; the D is unclear. The CDR3 runs 15 residues. V was shortened by 0 bases and J by 0 bases, with 8 bases between the two germline ends. Germline CDR1 reads MNHEY; CDR2 reads SVGAGI. CDR3 sequence: CASSYSRGSNYGYTF. DNA of the CDR3: TGTGCCAGCAGTTACTCGCGGGGTTCTAACTATGGCTACACCTTC.

This clonotype was observed many times. This chain joins TRBV20-1 and TRBJ2-5, with 9 bases identical to TRBD1. Germline CDR1 reads DFQATT; CDR2 reads SNEGSKA (reference sequence). CDR3 length: 13 residues. V shed 2 bases, J shed 6 bases, and the junction held 4 bases outside the gene matches. The CDR3 protein is CSARTGTGKTQYF. The CDR3 bases are TGCAGTGCTAGAACCGGGACAGGGAAGACCCAGTACTTC.

This clonotype was counted at least ten times. The rearrangement joins TRBV6-2 or TRBV6-3 to TRBJ1-2; D might be TRBD1 (5 bases). The germline V and J ends were trimmed by 2 bases and 4 bases, with 8 bases remaining between them. Germline V gene data show CDR1 as MNHEY and CDR2 as SVGEGT. The length of the CDR3 is 13 residues. The CDR3 region is CASSYGTFYGYTF. As DNA, the CDR3 is TGTGCCAGCAGTTACGGGACCTTCTATGGCTACACCTTC.

This clonotype was recorded many times. The V call is TRBV27, the J call TRBJ1-2; a weak D match, TRBD1 (6 bases). The germline V gene has CDR1 MNHEY and CDR2 SMNVEV (reference sequence). The CDR3 has 15 residues. V lost 7 bases and J 3 bases, leaving 18 bases between the germline ends. CDR3 residues: CASMGGGERDYGYTF. CDR3 DNA sequence: TGTGCCAGCATGGGAGGGGGAGAACGGGACTATGGCTACACCTTC.

V and J are TRBV12-3 or TRBV12-4 and TRBJ1-1, with a weak D call TRBD1 (6 bases). CDR3 length: 11 amino acids. Trimming pared 4 bases from V and 11 bases from J, leaving 11 bases between. CDR3 protein: CASSWDNAAFF. For the CDR3, the DNA is TGTGCCAGCAGTTGGGACAACGCGGCTTTCTTT.

J is TRBJ1-1 and V is TRBV20-1; 9 bases line up with TRBD1. The CDR3 runs 14 residues. With 4 bases clipped from V and 7 bases from J, the junction kept 10 bases outside the gene matches. Germline CDR1 DFQATT, CDR2 SNEGSKA (reference sequence). As DNA, the CDR3 is TGCAGTGCTAACAAAGACAGGGGGGCAGGTGAAGCTTTCTTT. It specifies CSANKDRGAGEAFF.

Concerning this clonotype itself: Being one base from a much bigger clone, this may be a read error. The rearrangement joins TRBV6-2 or TRBV6-3 to TRBJ1-2; D gene unclear. The CDR3 has 16 amino acids. Germline CDR1 and CDR2: MNHEY and SVGEGT. Trimming removed 0 bases from V and 0 bases from J, with 11 bases in between. CDR3 coding DNA: TGTGCCAGCAGTTACTCGAGTTTTTGGCCTAACTATGGCTACACCTTC. Encoded protein: CASSYSSFWPNYGYTF.

This clonotype was observed many times. The rearrangement links TRBV4-2 to TRBJ2-5; D might be TRBD2 (5 bases). The CDR3 is 15 amino acids. V was cut by 0 bases and J by 3 bases, with 11 bases left in between. Germline V gene sequence: CDR1 LGHNA, CDR2 YNFKEQ. CDR3 in amino acids: CASSQEDALEETQYF. The DNA of the CDR3 is TGTGCCAGCAGCCAAGAGGATGCACTAGAAGAGACCCAGTACTTC.

Turning to this clonotype: Given the absence of the conserved phenylalanine or tryptophan at the CDR3 end, a read error is likely. This chain joins TRBV2 and TRBJ2-7; TRBD1 aligns across 8 bases. Per germline, CDR1 SNHLY and CDR2 FYNNEI. V gave up 4 bases and J gave up 4 bases; unmatched junction bases: 9. The CDR3 runs 15 residues. CDR3 nucleotides: TGTGCCAGCAGTGTAACCGGGCAGGGGGCTTACGAGCAGTACTTG. Translating gives CASSVTGQGAYEQYL.

In its sample, this clonotype was seen many times. The chain employs TRBV9 and TRBJ2-5; TRBD1 matches at 7 bases. With 0 bases clipped from V and 2 bases from J, the junction kept 7 bases outside the gene matches. The CDR3 is 16 residues long. CDR1 and CDR2 (germline): SGDLS, YYNGEE. The CDR3 is CASSVGDRDSQETQYF. CDR3 DNA: TGTGCCAGCAGCGTAGGGGACAGAGATTCTCAAGAGACCCAGTACTTC. The complete variable domain, with remaining parts taken from reference TRBV9 and TRBJ2-5, reads DSGVTQTPKHLITATGQRVTLRCSPRSGDLSVYWYQQSLDQGLQFLIQYYNGEERAKGNILERFSAQQFPDLHSELNLSSLELGDSALYFCASSVGDRDSQETQYFGPGTRLLVL.

In its sample, this clonotype was seen many times. The chain has TRBV6-4 and TRBJ2-2; D might be TRBD2 (5 bases). V dropped 5 bases and J dropped 3 bases, with 10 bases sitting between them. CDR1 is MRHNA, CDR2 SNTAGT, per germline. The CDR3 length is 14 residues. For the CDR3, the DNA is TGTGCCAGCAGTCCCGGGGAACACACCGGGGAGCTGTTTTTT. Its translation is CASSPGEHTGELFF.

This clonotype was observed many times. The chain is built from TRBV20-1 and TRBJ2-7, with D unclear. The CDR3 contains 11 residues. V gave up 5 bases and J gave up 6 bases, with 11 bases separating them. Germline CDR1 is DFQATT and CDR2 is SNEGSKA (reference sequence). CDR3 protein: CSAHLGPEQYF. The CDR3 bases are TGCAGTGCTCACCTAGGCCCCGAGCAGTACTTC.

This clonotype has more than one count but fewer than ten. This chain links TRBV11-2 with TRBJ1-1, with TRBD1 identical over 11 bases. The junction had 5 bases not matched to a gene; V was cut back by 5 bases and J by 0 bases. The germline V gene has CDR1 SGHAT and CDR2 FQNNGV. The CDR3 is 16 residues long. The CDR3 here is CASSPGQGALNTEAFF. CDR3 nucleotides: TGTGCCAGCAGCCCCGGACAGGGGGCCTTGAACACTGAAGCTTTCTTT.

There are many counts of this clonotype. V usage is TRBV2 and J usage is TRBJ2-7, with 9 bases aligning to TRBD1. Germline V gives CDR1 SNHLY, CDR2 FYNNEI. The CDR3 spans 14 residues. After removal of 6 bases from V and 2 bases from J, the junction contained 5 bases not matched to a gene. The CDR3 loop reads CASRDRGGTYEQYF. In nucleotides, the CDR3 is TGTGCCAGCAGGGACAGGGGCGGGACCTACGAGCAGTACTTC.

This clonotype was seen repeatedly, ten times or more. V gene TRBV11-1 combines with J gene TRBJ1-1; D is possibly TRBD1 (6 bases). The CDR3 contains 16 residues. The V end lost 5 bases, the J end lost 1 base, and 17 bases lay between the germline ends. CDR1 SGHAT and CDR2 FQDESV come from the germline V gene (reference sequence). CDR3 DNA: TGTGCCAGCAGCACGGGCGGGGGGCAGGGGAACACTGAAGCTTTCTTT. Protein product: CASSTGGGQGNTEAFF.

The chain employs TRBV12-5 and TRBJ1-5; D is ambiguous. The V end was cut by 3 bases, the J end by 2 bases, with 17 bases between. The CDR3 runs 17 residues. Germline V gene lookup returns CDR1 LGHNT and CDR2 FRNRAP. Here the CDR3 reads CASGFRGWDKGNQPQHF. CDR3 DNA: TGTGCTAGTGGTTTCCGAGGGTGGGATAAGGGCAATCAGCCCCAGCATTTT.

This clonotype was seen at least ten times. This chain links TRBV20-1 with TRBJ2-7; TRBD1 agrees at 7 bases. CDR1 is DFQATT, CDR2 SNEGSKA, per germline (reference sequence). This CDR3 comprises 14 residues. V was pared by 0 bases and J by 5 bases, with 7 bases of the junction left unmatched. CDR3 sequence: CSARDSTGSHEQYF. In DNA, the CDR3 is TGCAGTGCTAGAGATTCGACAGGGTCCCACGAGCAGTACTTC.

This clonotype was seen more than once but under ten times. The V gene is TRBV9, the J gene TRBJ1-6; D is ambiguous. Germline values: CDR1 SGDLS, CDR2 YYNGEE. Trimming cost V 4 bases and J 0 bases, with 14 bases left between them. The CDR3 runs 17 residues. The CDR3 sequence: CASSSRRSSSYNSPLHF. The CDR3, as DNA: TGTGCCAGCAGCTCCCGTCGGTCTAGCTCCTATAATTCACCCCTCCACTTT.

Details on this clonotype: In this CDR3 the conserved last residue, phenylalanine or tryptophan, is missing, so a read error is likely. V gene TRBV20-1 combines with J gene TRBJ1-1, with TRBD1 identical over 7 bases. Trimming removed 6 bases from V and 3 bases from J; junction bases left unmatched: 13. The germline V gene encodes CDR1 DFQATT and CDR2 SNEGSKA (reference sequence). This CDR3 contains 15 residues. CDR3 amino acids: CSATRPPQGHTEAFY. As DNA, the CDR3 is TGCAGTGCCACCCGCCCTCCACAGGGGCACACTGAAGCTTTCTAT.

This clonotype was picked up many times. CDR3 in amino acids: CASSPGWTSGEYEQYF. The CDR3 DNA is TGCGCCAGCAGCCCCGGATGGACTAGCGGGGAGTACGAGCAGTACTTC. The chain employs TRBV4-1 and TRBJ2-7; 12 nucleotides align to TRBD2. Germline V CDR1 and CDR2: MGHRA, YSYEKL. J was trimmed by 4 bases and V by 4 bases; bases with no gene match: 8. This CDR3 has 16 residues.

Ten or more counts support this clonotype. The chain employs TRBV14 and TRBJ1-2; D remains unclear. The CDR3 has 14 residues. Germline V gives CDR1 SGHDN, CDR2 FVKESK. The ends were cut back, 1 base at V and 4 bases at J, with 10 bases in the middle. CDR3 in DNA: TGTGCCAGCAGCCAAGCGGGCAGCGTCTATGGCTACACCTTC. Protein: CASSQAGSVYGYTF.

The sample holds many counts of this clonotype. V is TRBV9 and J is TRBJ2-5; D gene uncertain. CDR1 is SGDLS, CDR2 YYNGEE, per germline. Trimming shortened V by 4 bases and J by 1 base, and 11 bases separated the two germline ends. CDR3 size: 14 residues. The CDR3 loop is CASSNGNPQETQYF. The CDR3 nucleotides are TGTGCCAGCAGCAACGGAAATCCCCAAGAGACCCAGTACTTC.

This clonotype was seen a handful of times. Without the conserved terminal phenylalanine or tryptophan, this CDR3 likely stems from a read error. This chain joins TRBV6-4 and TRBJ2-2; D not resolved. This CDR3 is built from 13 residues. Deletions cut 6 bases from V and 1 base from J, with 6 bases between. Germline lookup yields CDR1 MRHNA and CDR2 SNTAGT. This CDR3 is CASSSRNTGELFY. As DNA, the CDR3 is TGTGCCAGCAGCTCGAGGAACACCGGGGAGCTGTTTTAT.

Many counts were recorded for this clonotype. The rearrangement joins TRBV6-1 to TRBJ2-3; D might be TRBD1 or TRBD2, each matching 5 bases. Germline CDR1 reads MNHNS; CDR2 reads SASEGT. V lost 7 bases and J lost 5, with 13 bases in between. The CDR3 contains 13 residues. The CDR3 here is CASTGTPRDTQYF. Written as DNA, the CDR3 is TGTGCCAGCACAGGGACCCCGAGAGATACGCAGTATTTT.

The gene calls are TRBV19 and TRBJ1-5, with 10 bases that match TRBD1. CDR3 length: 17 residues. Germline lookup yields CDR1 LNHDA and CDR2 SQIVND (reference sequence). The ends lost 9 bases at V and 1 base at J; junction bases unmatched: 12. Here the CDR3 reads CASGGDRGQWSNQPQHF. In DNA, the CDR3 is TGTGCCAGCGGGGGCGACAGGGGGCAATGGAGCAATCAGCCCCAGCATTTT.

This clonotype has a handful of counts. The CDR3 region is CASSLARNSLNTEAFF. As DNA, the CDR3 is TGTGCCAGCAGCTTAGCGCGGAACAGCTTGAACACTGAAGCTTTCTTT. This chain connects TRBV7-2 to TRBJ1-1; D not resolved. The CDR3 sequence is 16 residues long. The germline V gene has CDR1 SGHTA and CDR2 FQGNSA. The germline V and J ends were trimmed by 0 bases and 0 bases, with 11 bases remaining between them.

This clonotype was observed a few times. One junction end does not reproduce the germline sequence, and a read error may be involved. CDR3 protein: CASTPDPLRSYRYTF. The CDR3 bases are TGTGCCAGTACCCCCGACCCTCTAAGGTCCTATCGCTACACCTTC. The chain couples TRBV19 to TRBJ1-2; D not resolved. This CDR3 region has 15 residues. CDR1 is LNHDA, CDR2 SQIVND, per germline (reference sequence).

This clonotype was counted at least ten times. This rearrangement joins TRBV2 to TRBJ1-1; TRBD1 matches 7 bases. The germline V gene has CDR1 SNHLY and CDR2 FYNNEI. The CDR3 has 13 residues. Trimming removed 6 bases from V and 3 bases from J; junction bases left unmatched: 4. The CDR3 bases are TGTGCCAGCAGGGGGGACAGAGACACTGAAGCTTTCTTT. This codes for CASRGDRDTEAFF.

Many counts were recorded for this clonotype. This sequence joins TRBV6-4 and TRBJ2-7; D may be TRBD2 (6 bases). The CDR3 has 16 amino acids. Per the germline V gene, CDR1 is MRHNA and CDR2 is SNTAGT. V lost 0 bases and J 3 bases, leaving 15 bases between the germline ends. CDR3 sequence reads: CASSDSSRGNGYEQYF. The CDR3 DNA sequence: TGTGCCAGCAGTGACTCCTCCCGGGGGAACGGCTACGAGCAGTACTTC.